The 6 T cell receptor beta chains given below trace back to one sample, sequenced in a study of T cells in Graves' hyperthyroidism and ophthalmopathy. RNA transcripts served as the template for amplifying TCR beta CDR3 regions. The HTBI primer set drove a first-round RT-PCR of the TCR CDR3. TCRdb itself ran the multiplex PCR reads through MiXCR, one entry per CDR3 protein. This table has approximately 620,000 distinct CDR3 sequences, approximately 15% appearing once. The sample comprised blood. Receptors originate from a woman between 35 and 50 years old with Graves' ophthalmopathy.

The rearrangement joins TRBV5-8 to TRBJ1-4, with 11 bases matching TRBD1. Looked up from germline, CDR1 is SGHTS and CDR2 is YDEGEE. Trimming removed 6 bases from V and 7 bases from J; junction bases left unmatched: 8. The CDR3 extends over 15 amino acids. CDR3 DNA sequence: TGTGCCAGCATAACTGCCGGGACAGGGGGTGAAAAACTGTTTTTT. The encoded protein is CASITAGTGGEKLFF.

This clonotype has just one count. The CDR3 bases are TGCAGCGTTGAAGGGGCTTCGCGACTGGGGACCCAGTACTTC. Translation: CSVEGASRLGTQYF. The rearrangement joins TRBV29-1 to TRBJ2-5; D remains ambiguous. The CDR3 has 14 amino acids. V was clipped by 1 base and J by 7 bases, with 16 bases between them. Germline V gene sequence: CDR1 SQVTM, CDR2 ANQGSEA.

This clonotype has only a few counts. V and J are TRBV7-6 and TRBJ2-6, with TRBD2 matching 8 bases. The CDR3 totals 16 residues. Germline values: CDR1 SGHVS, CDR2 FNYEAQ. V shed 0 bases, J shed 2 bases, and the junction held 0 bases outside the gene matches. CDR3 sequence reads: CASSLARGAGANVLTF. For the CDR3, the DNA is TGTGCCAGCAGCTTAGCGCGGGGGGCTGGGGCCAACGTCCTGACTTTC.

The rearrangement uses TRBV28 and TRBJ1-2; a possible D gene is TRBD1 (6 bases). V lost 6 bases and J 7 bases, leaving 18 bases between the germline ends. The CDR3 length is 14 residues. Per the germline V gene, CDR1 is MDHEN and CDR2 is SYDVKM. The CDR3 DNA follows: TGTGCCAGCAGCCTTGAAACAGGGCAGGGTGGCTACACCTTC. The encoded protein is CASSLETGQGGYTF.

This clonotype came up many times. CDR3 bases: TGCGCCAGCAGCGGCTCTTCAGGGAACACTGAAGCTTTCTTT. It translates to CASSGSSGNTEAFF. V is TRBV5-1 and J is TRBJ1-1; D call uncertain. Per the germline V gene, CDR1 is SGHRS and CDR2 is YFSETQ. V was clipped by 4 bases and J by 1 base, with 11 bases between them. CDR3 length: 14 amino acids.

This chain connects TRBV7-2 to TRBJ2-1; D may be TRBD1 or TRBD2 (5 bases each). In germline, CDR1 is SGHTA, CDR2 FQGNSA. The V end was cut by 5 bases, the J end by 3 bases, with 17 bases between. This CDR3 is built from 16 residues. This chain's CDR3 is CASSPTRDLDYNEQFF. In nucleotides, the CDR3 is TGTGCCAGCAGCCCCACCAGGGACCTGGACTACAATGAGCAGTTCTTC. Variable domain in full (rest from reference TRBV7-2 and TRBJ2-1): GAGVSQSPSNKVTEKGKDVELRCDPISGHTALYWYRQSLGQGLEFLIYFQGNSAPDKSGLPSDRFSAERTGGSVSTLTIQRTQQEDSAVYLCASSPTRDLDYNEQFFGPGTRLTVL.